This note documents a single T cell receptor (beta chain) sequence. Its cognate antigen is unknown. This entry belongs to a study of T cell repertoires in cytomegalovirus infection. Overall study context: Public TCR beta signatures indicated both CMV infection and matching HLA type. Study-wide results and limits: CMV-specific TCR beta clonotypes restricted by HLA-C dominated the ex vivo response.

V was cut by 0 bases and J by 6 bases, with 4 bases left in between. The CDR3 has 12 residues. Looked up from germline, CDR1 is MGHRA and CDR2 is YSYEKL. TCRdb reprocessed the reads with MiXCR, giving one entry per CDR3 protein. Of about 770,000 distinct CDR3 sequences listed, about 29% were seen once; the top ten hold 10% to 15%. The rearrangement joins TRBV4-1 to TRBJ2-3; D unresolved. The origin of this receptor is a human donor in good health (CMV status not recorded). Some clones in this sample may be carry-over from other donors' samples. The sample in question was cultured CD8+ T cells from PBMCs, obtained from culture after CMV antigen stimulation. CDR3 loop: CASSQDFDTQYF. The CDR3 DNA follows: TGCGCCAGCAGCCAAGATTTTGATACGCAGTATTTT.